The clone carrying this T cell receptor beta chain was observed a single time. The CDR3 has 15 amino acids. From germline, CDR1 is PRHDT and CDR2 FYEKMQ (reference sequence). With V trimmed by 5 bases and J by 0 bases, 5 bases remained unmatched. Reverse transcription of roughly 0.5 to 1 ug RNA was performed with random hexamers. An immunoSEQ multiplex PCR amplified TCR beta CDR3 over 54 Vbeta and 13 Jbeta. TCRdb itself ran the immunoSEQ multiplex PCR reads through MiXCR, one entry per CDR3 protein. Seen here are around 140,000 distinct CDR3 sequences, over 80% observed once, and the top ten hold around 0.5%. This specimen belongs to a study of CD8 T cells in Susac syndrome. Sequencing targeted TCR beta in T cells from blood (CD8+ and CD4+). Negative isolation yielded CD4+ and CD8+ T cells, and FACS enriched TEMRA cells.

The TCR originated in a human donor with multiple sclerosis. Sequencing used CD8+ T cells from PBMCs. The chain joins TRBV13 to TRBJ2-5; 8 bases are a match to TRBD2. CDR3 DNA sequence: TGTGCCAGCAGCACCAATAGCGGGGACCAAGAGACCCAGTACTTC. Its translation is CASSTNSGDQETQYF.